Listed below are T cell receptor beta chains from one sample, sequenced in a study of cytomegalovirus exposure and HLA in healthy donors. Generated by immunoSEQ multiplex PCR, the TCRdb table keeps only in-frame clones and is missing some. The table records over 150,000 clones, about 80% of them present only once. Sequenced input: PBMCs. Receptor source: a woman between 45 and 60 years old in good health and CMV-seronegative. Both conserved end residues are part of each CDR3. D genes are given only for firm matches. Only some rows state a clone size, as once, few, many or a class for expanded clones.

>16|TRBJ2-1|TRBV7-3|.|.
TGTGCCAGCAGCTCAAGGGTAACTAGTAGGGACAATGAGCAGTTCTTC
CASSSRVTSRDNEQFF
>15|TRBJ1-2|TRBV27|.|TRBD1
TGTGCCAGCAGTTCGATAGACAGGGTTGAGTATGGCTACACCTTC
CASSSIDRVEYGYTF
>14|TRBJ1-1|TRBV7-2|.|.
TGTGCCAGCAGCTTAGGCAGGGCGAACACTGAAGCTTTCTTT
CASSLGRANTEAFF
>15|TRBJ2-7|TRBV6-6|.|.
TGTGCCAGCAGTCGGTCAGGGGCGGGCTCCTACGAGCAGTACTTC
CASSRSGAGSYEQYF
>13|TRBJ2-5|TRBV5-1|.|.
TGCGCCAGCACAAAAACAGTGGGAGAGACCCAGTACTTC
CASTKTVGETQYF
>15|TRBJ1-3|TRBV28|.|TRBD1
TGTGCCAGCACCATTGGGACAGGGGCTGGAAACACCATATATTTT
CASTIGTGAGNTIYF
>15|TRBJ2-3|TRBV18|once|.
TGTGCCAGCTCACCACGAATGTCGGGGTTGAATACGCAGTATTTT
CASSPRMSGLNTQYF
>15|TRBJ1-5|TRBV5-1|once|.
TGCGCCAGCAGCTCTTCCCCAGATAGCAATCAGCCCCAGCATTTT
CASSSSPDSNQPQHF
>13|TRBJ2-5|TRBV10-1|.|.
TGCGCCAGCAGTGACCCGGGAAGGGAGACCCAGTACTTC
CASSDPGRETQYF
>17|TRBJ2-3|TRBV28|.|.
TGTGCCAGCAGTTTACGGCGGACACCCATCTCTACGGATACGCAGTATTTT
CASSLRRTPISTDTQYF
>14|TRBJ2-1|TRBV6-5|.|TRBD2
TGTGCCAGCAGTTACCGGACTAGGTACAATGAGCAGTTCTTC
CASSYRTRYNEQFF
>15|TRBJ2-4|TRBV27|.|.
TGTGCCAGCAGTTTCGAGGGGGCGCGGGGAAGCATTCAGTACTTC
CASSFEGARGSIQYF
>11|TRBJ2-1|TRBV2|.|.
TGTGCCAGCAGCGCCCGGGATGAGCAGTTCTTC
CASSARDEQFF
>14|TRBJ1-2|TRBV7-8|.|TRBD1
TGTGCCAGCAGCTTATTGGGACAGCACTATGGCTACACCTTC
CASSLLGQHYGYTF
>12|TRBJ1-2|TRBV9|.|.
TGTGCCAGCAACTCGGAGGGAAAGGGCTACACCTTC
CASNSEGKGYTF
>13|TRBJ1-4|TRBV29-1|.|TRBD1
TGCAGCGTTGAGGACAGGGGCAATGAAAAACTGTTTTTT
CSVEDRGNEKLFF
>15|TRBJ1-1|TRBV27|.|.
TGTGCCAGCAGTTTTCGTACAGGTGGGAACACTGAAGCTTTCTTT
CASSFRTGGNTEAFF
>15|TRBJ2-7|TRBV5-1|.|.
TGCGCCAGCAGCTCGCCCCAGGAGGGAGACTACGAGCAGTACTTC
CASSSPQEGDYEQYF
>17|TRBJ1-1|TRBV4-2|.|TRBD1
TGTGCCAGCAGCCAAGTTGTAGAGACAGGGGCACACACTGAAGCTTTCTTT
CASSQVVETGAHTEAFF
>17|TRBJ2-2|TRBV7-6|.|TRBD2
TGTGCCAGCAGCTCCGGGACTAGCGGGGCGAACACCGGGGAGCTGTTTTTT
CASSSGTSGANTGELFF
>19|TRBJ2-1|TRBV4-3|.|.
TGCGCCAGCACCAAAAGGGCAGACTTCCCGCGGGGAACCTACAATGAGCAGTTCTTC
CASTKRADFPRGTYNEQFF
>15|TRBJ2-7|TRBV27|.|TRBD2
TGTGCCAGCAGTCCTGTAGCGGGCTCCTATATACGAAGGTACTTC
CASSPVAGSYIRRYF
>15|TRBJ2-7|TRBV11-3|.|TRBD1
TGTGCCAGCAGCCCCGGGACAGAGAGCTCCTACGAGCAGTACTTC
CASSPGTESSYEQYF
>17|TRBJ1-2|TRBV21-1|.|.
TGTGCCAATTTAACAGGTCTCCTGGAATCCCCTAACTATGGCTACACCTTC
CANLTGLLESPNYGYTF
>14|TRBJ2-5|TRBV28|.|.
TGTGCCAGCAGTTCCTCAGCGGGTCCGGAGACCCAGTACTTC
CASSSSAGPETQYF
>14|TRBJ1-4|TRBV30|.|TRBD1
TGTGCCTGGAGCAGGACAGGGGCAGGGGAAAAACTGTTTTTT
CAWSRTGAGEKLFF
>15|TRBJ1-1|TRBV28|once|.
TGTGCCAGCAGTGTGTCGGTCGCCAGGGTTACGGAGGCTTTCTTT
CASSVSVARVTEAFF
>16|TRBJ1-4|TRBV9|.|.
TGTGCCAGCAGCGTAAGCCACCACCCGTCAAATGAAAAACTGTTTTTT
CASSVSHHPSNEKLFF
>17|TRBJ2-2|TRBV5-4|.|TRBD1
TGTGCCAGCAGCTTCTTTGGTCGGGACAGGGTATCCGGGGAGCTGTTTTTT
CASSFFGRDRVSGELFF
>16|TRBJ2-3|TRBV9|.|TRBD1
TGTGCCAGCAGCACTACCCGGACAGGTAGCACGGATACGCAGTATTTT
CASSTTRTGSTDTQYF
>16|TRBJ1-5|TRBV2|.|TRBD1
TGTGCCAGCAGTGACCAACGTCCAGGGGGCATGGAGCCCCAGCATTTT
CASSDQRPGGMEPQHF
>15|TRBJ1-4|TRBV5-1|.|TRBD1
TGCGCCAGCAGCCCAGGGACAGCAACTAATGAAAAACTGTTTTTT
CASSPGTATNEKLFF
>13|TRBJ1-1|TRBV27|.|.
TGTGCCACCCGGAGGACGGGGAACACTGAAGCTTTCTTT
CATRRTGNTEAFF
>14|TRBJ1-2|TRBV10-3|few|TRBD1
TGTGCCATTACCCCGGGACAGGAGGGTTATGGCTACACCTTC
CAITPGQEGYGYTF
>12|TRBJ2-5|TRBV30|.|.
TGTGCCTGGAGTCTTGGGGGGGAGACCCAGTACTTC
CAWSLGGETQYF
>14|TRBJ1-3|TRBV6-5|once|TRBD1
TGTGCCAGCAGCCGACGACAGGGGGGAAACACCATATATTTT
CASSRRQGGNTIYF
>15|TRBJ1-2|TRBV19|.|TRBD1
TGTGCCAGTAGTCCCACAGGGGGTCTGGACTATGGCTACACCTTC
CASSPTGGLDYGYTF
>16|TRBJ2-2|TRBV6-4|.|TRBD1
TGTGCCAGCAGTGAGGCCAGGGGGCGCAACACCGGGGAGCTGTTTTTT
CASSEARGRNTGELFF
>15|TRBJ1-5|TRBV18|.|.
TGTGCCAGCTCACCCCAGGGATGGGGTTTGGAGCCCCAGCATTTT
CASSPQGWGLEPQHF
>16|TRBJ2-5|TRBV7-2|.|TRBD2
TGTGCCAGCAGCTACGTCGGACTAGCGGGGCAAGAGACCCAGTACTTC
CASSYVGLAGQETQYF
>14|TRBJ1-1|TRBV5-4|.|TRBD1
TGTGCCAGCAGCCAGGACAGGGGAAGCACTGAAGCTTTCTTT
CASSQDRGSTEAFF
>16|TRBJ2-7|TRBV27|.|.
TGTGCCAGCAGCCCCACCCTGGGGGCGATATACTACGAGCAGTACTTC
CASSPTLGAIYYEQYF
>13|TRBJ1-2|TRBV27|.|.
TGTGCCAGCTCCTCCGGGACTGCCTATGGCTACACCTTC
CASSSGTAYGYTF
>12|TRBJ2-5|TRBV28|.|.
TGTGCCAGCAGGGGACTTCTCGAGACCCAGTACTTC
CASRGLLETQYF
>14|TRBJ2-2|TRBV30|.|.
TGTGCCTGGAGCGGTGACAACGAACACCGGGGAGCTGTTTTT
CAWSGDNEHRGAVF